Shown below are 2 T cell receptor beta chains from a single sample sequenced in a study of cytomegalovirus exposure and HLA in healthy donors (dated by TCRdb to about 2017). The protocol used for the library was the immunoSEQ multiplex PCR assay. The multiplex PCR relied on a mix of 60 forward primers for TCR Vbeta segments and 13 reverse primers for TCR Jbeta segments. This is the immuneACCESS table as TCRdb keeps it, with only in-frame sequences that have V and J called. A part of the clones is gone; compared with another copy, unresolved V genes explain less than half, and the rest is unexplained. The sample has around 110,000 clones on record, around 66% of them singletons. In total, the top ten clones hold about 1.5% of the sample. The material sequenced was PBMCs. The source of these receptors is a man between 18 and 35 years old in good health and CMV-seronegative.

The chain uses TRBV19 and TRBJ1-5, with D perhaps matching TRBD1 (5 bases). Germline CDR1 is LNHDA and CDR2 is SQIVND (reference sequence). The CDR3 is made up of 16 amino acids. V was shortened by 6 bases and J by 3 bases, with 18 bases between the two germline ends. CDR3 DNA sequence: TGTGCCAGTAGCGACTTCGGAGGGGCCCTCAATCAGCCCCAGCATTTT. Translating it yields CASSDFGGALNQPQHF.

Written as DNA, the CDR3 is TGTGCCAGCAGTTCCATCCGGGGTGAGGAGCAGTACTTC. As protein: CASSSIRGEEQYF. The rearrangement links TRBV27 to TRBJ2-7, with TRBD2 as a possible D gene (5 bases). The germline gives CDR1 MNHEY, CDR2 SMNVEV (reference sequence). The CDR3 has 13 residues. V lost 4 bases and J 7 bases, leaving 14 bases between the germline ends.